The sample holds a few counts of the clone carrying this T cell receptor beta chain. The target antigen is unknown. CDR3 length equals 16 residues. V was shortened by 3 bases and J by 0 bases, with 13 bases between the two germline ends. Germline V gene lookup returns CDR1 SGHAT and CDR2 FQNNGV. This sample is drawn from a study of glioma-infiltrating T cells. The iRepertoire nested amplicon-rescue multiplex PCR amplified TCR alpha and beta CDR3s from RNA. For one-step reverse transcription and amplification, 100-400 ng of tissue mRNA or PBMC total RNA was used. TCRdb itself ran the multiplex PCR reads through MiXCR, one entry per CDR3 protein. The table shows approximately 110,000 distinct CDR3 sequences, with 20% to 25% occurring only once. Findings and limits, study-wide: Gliomas, especially low-grade, showed above-expected tissue-blood divergence; non-neoplastic patients showed below.

The source of this sequence is a human donor with low-grade glioma or glioblastoma, undergoing nonglioma brain surgery, or in good health (not recorded which). The chain employs TRBV11-2 and TRBJ2-3; possibly TRBD2 for D (6 bases). Specimen: glioma tissue, nonneoplastic brain tissue, or PBMCs (not recorded which). This CDR3 reads CASSFPGGISTDTQYF. Written as DNA, the CDR3 is TGTGCCAGCAGCTTCCCGGGCGGGATTAGCACAGATACGCAGTATTTT.